The clone carrying this T cell receptor (beta chain) was detected ten times or more. Its antigen is currently unknown. A single record per CDR3 protein comes from TCRdb applying MiXCR to the reads. The repertoire holds 370,000 or so distinct CDR3 sequences, with nearly 35% as singletons. The data stem from a study of T cell repertoires in cytomegalovirus infection. For the study at large: CMV infection plus the matching HLA type was flagged by public TCR beta signatures. Study outcomes and limitations: Based on cumulative public TCR beta family frequency, carriers of CMV plus the relevant HLA were identified.

V was shortened by 2 bases and J by 0 bases, with 8 bases between the two germline ends. Per the germline V gene, CDR1 is SGHTA and CDR2 is FQGNSA. This CDR3 is built from 15 residues. The TCR originated in a human donor in good health (CMV status not recorded). Some clones in this sample may be carry-over from other donors' samples. The material sequenced was cultured PBMCs, taken from culture after CMV antigen stimulation. The chain recombines TRBV7-2 with TRBJ2-1; no clear D gene. CDR3 sequence reads: CASSLTRSSYNEQFF. The CDR3 DNA is TGTGCCAGCAGCTTAACCCGGAGCTCCTACAATGAGCAGTTCTTC.